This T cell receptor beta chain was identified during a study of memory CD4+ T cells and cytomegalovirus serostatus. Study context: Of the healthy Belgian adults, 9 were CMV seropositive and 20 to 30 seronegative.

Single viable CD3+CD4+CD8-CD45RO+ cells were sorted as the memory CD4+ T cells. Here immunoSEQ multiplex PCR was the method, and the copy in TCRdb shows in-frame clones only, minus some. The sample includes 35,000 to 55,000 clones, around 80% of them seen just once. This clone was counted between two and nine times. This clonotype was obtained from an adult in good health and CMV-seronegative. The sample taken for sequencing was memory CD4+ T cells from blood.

CDR3 DNA sequence: TGTGCCAGCAGCCCATGGACAGGGGCAGATTCACCCCTCCACTTT. This sequence encodes CASSPWTGADSPLHF. The rearrangement joins TRBV28 to TRBJ1-6, with 9 bases lining up with TRBD1. The ends lost 6 bases at V and 8 bases at J; junction bases unmatched: 8. This CDR3 is 15 amino acids long. Germline loops: CDR1 MDHEN, CDR2 SYDVKM.